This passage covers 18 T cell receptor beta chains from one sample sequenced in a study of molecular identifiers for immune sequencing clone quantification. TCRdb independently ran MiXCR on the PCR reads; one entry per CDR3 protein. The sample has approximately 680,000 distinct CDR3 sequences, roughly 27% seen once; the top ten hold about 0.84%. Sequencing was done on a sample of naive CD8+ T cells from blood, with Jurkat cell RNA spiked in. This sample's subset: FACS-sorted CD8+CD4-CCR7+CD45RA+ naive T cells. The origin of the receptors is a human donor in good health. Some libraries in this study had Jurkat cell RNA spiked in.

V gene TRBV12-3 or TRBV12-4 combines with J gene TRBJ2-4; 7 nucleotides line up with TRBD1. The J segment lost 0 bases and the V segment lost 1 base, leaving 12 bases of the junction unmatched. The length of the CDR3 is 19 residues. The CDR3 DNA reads TGTGCCAGCAGTTTAGTGCTTGGACAGGAAATCATAGCCAAAAACATTCAGTACTTC. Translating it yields CASSLVLGQEIIAKNIQYF.

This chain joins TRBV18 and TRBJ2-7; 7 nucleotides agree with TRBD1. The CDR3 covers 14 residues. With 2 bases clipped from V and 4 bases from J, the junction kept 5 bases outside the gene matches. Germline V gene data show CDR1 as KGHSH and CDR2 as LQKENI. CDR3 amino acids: CASSPSRGHYEQYF. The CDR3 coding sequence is TGTGCCAGCTCACCATCTAGGGGGCATTACGAGCAGTACTTC.

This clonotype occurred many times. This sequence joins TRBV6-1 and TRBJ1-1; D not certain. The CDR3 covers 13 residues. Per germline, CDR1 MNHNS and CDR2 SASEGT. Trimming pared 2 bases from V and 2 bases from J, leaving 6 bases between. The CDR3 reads CASSEHRNTEAFF. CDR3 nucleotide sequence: TGTGCCAGCAGTGAACACAGAAACACTGAAGCTTTCTTT.

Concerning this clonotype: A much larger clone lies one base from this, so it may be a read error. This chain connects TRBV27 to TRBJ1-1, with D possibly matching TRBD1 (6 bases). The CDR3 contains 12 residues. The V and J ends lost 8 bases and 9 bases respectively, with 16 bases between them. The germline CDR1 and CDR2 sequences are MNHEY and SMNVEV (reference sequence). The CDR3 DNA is TGTGCCAGCGGTATGTTCCAGGGGAAAGCTTTCTTT. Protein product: CASGMFQGKAFF.

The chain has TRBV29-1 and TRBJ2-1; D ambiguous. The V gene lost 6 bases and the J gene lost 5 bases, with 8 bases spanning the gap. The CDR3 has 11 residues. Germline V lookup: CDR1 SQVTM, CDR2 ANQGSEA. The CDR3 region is CSVRANNEQFF. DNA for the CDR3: TGCAGCGTAAGAGCCAACAATGAGCAGTTCTTC.

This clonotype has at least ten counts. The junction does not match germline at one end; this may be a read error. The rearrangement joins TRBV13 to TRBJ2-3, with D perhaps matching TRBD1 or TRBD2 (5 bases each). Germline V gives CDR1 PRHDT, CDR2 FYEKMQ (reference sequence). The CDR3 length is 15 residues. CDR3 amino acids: CASSVGTLGEDTQYF. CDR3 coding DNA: TGTGCCAGCAGCGTAGGGACCTTAGGTGAAGATACGCAGTATTTT.

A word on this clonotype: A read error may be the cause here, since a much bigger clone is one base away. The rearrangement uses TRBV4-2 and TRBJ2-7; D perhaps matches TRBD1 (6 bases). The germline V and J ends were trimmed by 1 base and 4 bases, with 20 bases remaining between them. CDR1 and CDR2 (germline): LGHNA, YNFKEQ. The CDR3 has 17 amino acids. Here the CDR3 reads CASSQASVGTTWYEQYF. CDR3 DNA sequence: TGTGCCAGCAGCCAAGCTTCGGTCGGGACAACTTGGTACGAGCAGTACTTC.

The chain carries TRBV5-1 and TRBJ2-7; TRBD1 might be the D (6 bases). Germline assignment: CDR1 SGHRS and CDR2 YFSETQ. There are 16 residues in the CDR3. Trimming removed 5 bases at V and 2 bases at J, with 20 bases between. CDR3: CASRPTKGQSPYEQYF. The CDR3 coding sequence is TGCGCCAGCAGGCCAACGAAGGGACAATCCCCCTACGAGCAGTACTTC.

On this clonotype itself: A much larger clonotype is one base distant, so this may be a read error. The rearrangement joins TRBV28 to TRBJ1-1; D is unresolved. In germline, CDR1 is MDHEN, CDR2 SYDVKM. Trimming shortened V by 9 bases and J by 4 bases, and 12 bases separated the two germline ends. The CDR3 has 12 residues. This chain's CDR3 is CASRMSSTEAFF. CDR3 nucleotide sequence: TGTGCCAGTCGTATGAGCAGCACTGAAGCTTTCTTT.

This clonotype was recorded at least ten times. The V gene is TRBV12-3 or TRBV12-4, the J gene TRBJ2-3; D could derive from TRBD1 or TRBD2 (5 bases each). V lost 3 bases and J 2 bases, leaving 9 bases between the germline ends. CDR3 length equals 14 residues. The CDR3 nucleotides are TGTGCCAGCAGTTTCCTGGGACCCACAGATACGCAGTATTTT. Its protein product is CASSFLGPTDTQYF.

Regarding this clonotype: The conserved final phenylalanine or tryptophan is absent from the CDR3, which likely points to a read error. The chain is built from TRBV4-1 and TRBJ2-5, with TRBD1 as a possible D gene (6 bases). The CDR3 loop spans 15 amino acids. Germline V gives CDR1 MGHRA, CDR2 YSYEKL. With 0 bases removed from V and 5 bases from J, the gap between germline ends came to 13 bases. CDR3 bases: TGCGCCAGCAGCCAAGAGCCAGGGGTCGGGGAGACCCAGTACATC. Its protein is CASSQEPGVGETQYI.

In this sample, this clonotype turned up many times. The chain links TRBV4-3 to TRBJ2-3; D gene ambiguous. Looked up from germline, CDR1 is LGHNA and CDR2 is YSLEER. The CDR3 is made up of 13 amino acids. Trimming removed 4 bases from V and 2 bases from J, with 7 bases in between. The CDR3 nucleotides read TGCGCCAGCAGCCCAAGTCCCACAGATACGCAGTATTTT. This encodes CASSPSPTDTQYF.

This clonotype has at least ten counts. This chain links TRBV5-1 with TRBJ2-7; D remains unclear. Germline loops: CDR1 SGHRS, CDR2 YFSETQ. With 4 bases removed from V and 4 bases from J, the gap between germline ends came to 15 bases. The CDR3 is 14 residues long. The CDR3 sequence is CASSLTLGTYEQYF. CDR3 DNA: TGCGCCAGCAGCCTGACGTTGGGTACGTACGAGCAGTACTTC.

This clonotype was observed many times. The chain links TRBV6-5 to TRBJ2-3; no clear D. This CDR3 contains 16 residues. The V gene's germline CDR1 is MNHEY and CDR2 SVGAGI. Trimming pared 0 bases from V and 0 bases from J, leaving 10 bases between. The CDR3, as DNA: TGTGCCAGCAGTTACTCGAGAGTCACTAGCACAGATACGCAGTATTTT. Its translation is CASSYSRVTSTDTQYF.

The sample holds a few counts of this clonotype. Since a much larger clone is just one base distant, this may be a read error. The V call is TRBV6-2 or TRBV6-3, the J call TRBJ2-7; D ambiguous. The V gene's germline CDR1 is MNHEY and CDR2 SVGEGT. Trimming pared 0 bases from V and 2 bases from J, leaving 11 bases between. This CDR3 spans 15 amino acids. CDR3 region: CASSYSVSPTYEQYF. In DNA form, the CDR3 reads TGTGCCAGCAGTTACTCGGTCAGCCCCACCTACGAGCAGTACTTC.

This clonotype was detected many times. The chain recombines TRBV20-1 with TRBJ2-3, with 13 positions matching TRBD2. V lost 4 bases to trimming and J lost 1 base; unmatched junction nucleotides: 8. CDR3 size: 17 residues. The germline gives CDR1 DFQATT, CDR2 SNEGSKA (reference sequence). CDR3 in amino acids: CSAIPGLAGLGTDTQYF. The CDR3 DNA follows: TGCAGTGCTATACCGGGACTAGCGGGGCTGGGCACAGATACGCAGTATTTT.

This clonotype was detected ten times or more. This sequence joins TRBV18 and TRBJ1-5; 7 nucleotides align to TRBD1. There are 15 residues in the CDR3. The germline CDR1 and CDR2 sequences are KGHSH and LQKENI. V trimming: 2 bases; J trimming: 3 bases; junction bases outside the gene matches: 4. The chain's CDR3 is CASSPGTAYNQPQHF. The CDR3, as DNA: TGTGCCAGCTCACCAGGGACAGCCTACAATCAGCCCCAGCATTTT.

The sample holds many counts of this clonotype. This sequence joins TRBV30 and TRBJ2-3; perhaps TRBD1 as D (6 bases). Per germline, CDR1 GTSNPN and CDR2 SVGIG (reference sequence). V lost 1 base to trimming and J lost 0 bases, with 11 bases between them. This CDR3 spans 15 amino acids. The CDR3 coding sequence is TGTGCCTGGAGTGCCGGGACAACTAGCACAGATACGCAGTATTTT. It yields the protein CAWSAGTTSTDTQYF.